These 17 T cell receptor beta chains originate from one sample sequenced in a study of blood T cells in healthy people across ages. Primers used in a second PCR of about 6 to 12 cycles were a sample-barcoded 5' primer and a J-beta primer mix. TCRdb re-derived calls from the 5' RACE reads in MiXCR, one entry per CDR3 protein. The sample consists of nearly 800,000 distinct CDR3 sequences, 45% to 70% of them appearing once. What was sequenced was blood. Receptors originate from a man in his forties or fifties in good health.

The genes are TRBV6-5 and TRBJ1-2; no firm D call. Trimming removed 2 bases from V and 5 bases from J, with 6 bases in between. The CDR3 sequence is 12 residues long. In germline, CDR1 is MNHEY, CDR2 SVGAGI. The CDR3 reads CASSYGNYGYTF. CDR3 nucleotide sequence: TGTGCCAGCAGTTACGGGAATTATGGCTACACCTTC.

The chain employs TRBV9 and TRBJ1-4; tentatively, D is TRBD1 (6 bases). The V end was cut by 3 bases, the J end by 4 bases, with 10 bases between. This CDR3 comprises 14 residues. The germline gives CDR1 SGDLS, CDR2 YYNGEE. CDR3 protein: CASSARGSNEKLFF. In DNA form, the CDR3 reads TGTGCCAGCAGCGCTAGGGGGAGTAATGAAAAACTGTTTTTT.

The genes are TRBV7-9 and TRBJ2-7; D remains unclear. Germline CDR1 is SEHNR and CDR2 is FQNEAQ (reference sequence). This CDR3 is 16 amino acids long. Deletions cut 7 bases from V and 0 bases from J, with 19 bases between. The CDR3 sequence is CASTPNMAASSYEQYF. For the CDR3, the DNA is TGTGCCAGCACCCCGAACATGGCAGCGAGCTCCTACGAGCAGTACTTC. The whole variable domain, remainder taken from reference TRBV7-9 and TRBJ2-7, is DTGVSQNPRHKITKRGQNVTFRCDPISEHNRLYWYRQTLGQGPEFLTYFQNEAQLEKSRLLSDRFSAERPKGSFSTLEIQRTEQGDSAMYLCASTPNMAASSYEQYFGPGTRLTVT.

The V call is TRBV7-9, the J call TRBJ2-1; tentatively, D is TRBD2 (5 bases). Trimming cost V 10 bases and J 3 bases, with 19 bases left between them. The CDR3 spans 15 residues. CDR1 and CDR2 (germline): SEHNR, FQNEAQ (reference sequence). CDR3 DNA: TGTGCCATGACGCTAACGGGAAAAGGCTACAATGAGCAGTTCTTC. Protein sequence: CAMTLTGKGYNEQFF.

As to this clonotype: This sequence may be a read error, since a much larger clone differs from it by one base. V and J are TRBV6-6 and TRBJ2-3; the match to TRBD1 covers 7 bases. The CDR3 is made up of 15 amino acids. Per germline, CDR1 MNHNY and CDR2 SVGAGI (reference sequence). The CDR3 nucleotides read TGTGCCAGCAGTTACTCAGGGGGCGGCACAGATACGCAGTGTTTT. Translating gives CASSYSGGGTDTQCF.

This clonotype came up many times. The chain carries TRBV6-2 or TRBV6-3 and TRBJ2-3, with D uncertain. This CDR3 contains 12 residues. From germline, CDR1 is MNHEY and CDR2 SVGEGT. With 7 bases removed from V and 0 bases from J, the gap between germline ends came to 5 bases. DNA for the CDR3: TGTGCCAGCACTCATAGCACAGATACGCAGTATTTT. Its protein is CASTHSTDTQYF.

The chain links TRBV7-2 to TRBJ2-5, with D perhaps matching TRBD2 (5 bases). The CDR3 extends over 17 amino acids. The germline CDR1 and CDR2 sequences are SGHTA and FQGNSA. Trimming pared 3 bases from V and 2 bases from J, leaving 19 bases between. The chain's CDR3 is CASSFKPGSGKQETQYF. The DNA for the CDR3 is TGTGCCAGCAGCTTTAAACCCGGTTCGGGAAAACAAGAGACCCAGTACTTC. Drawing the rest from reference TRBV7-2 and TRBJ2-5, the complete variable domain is GAGVSQSPSNKVTEKGKDVELRCDPISGHTALYWYRQSLGQGLEFLIYFQGNSAPDKSGLPSDRFSAERTGGSVSTLTIQRTQQEDSAVYLCASSFKPGSGKQETQYFGPGTRLLVL.

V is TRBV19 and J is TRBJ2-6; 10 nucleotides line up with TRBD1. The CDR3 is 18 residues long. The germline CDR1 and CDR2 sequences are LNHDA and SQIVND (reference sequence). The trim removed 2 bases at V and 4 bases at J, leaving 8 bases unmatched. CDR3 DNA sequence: TGTGCCAGTAGTATAAGGGGACAGGGGCCCGCCGGGGCCAACGTCCTGACTTTC. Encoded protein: CASSIRGQGPAGANVLTF.

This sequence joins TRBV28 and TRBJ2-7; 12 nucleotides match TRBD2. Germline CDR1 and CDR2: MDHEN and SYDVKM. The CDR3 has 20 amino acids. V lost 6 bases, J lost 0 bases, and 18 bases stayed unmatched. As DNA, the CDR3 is TGTGCCAGCAGGAGGACAGGGGGGCTAGCGGGAGGGCCTGCCTCCTACGAGCAGTACTTC. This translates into CASRRTGGLAGGPASYEQYF.

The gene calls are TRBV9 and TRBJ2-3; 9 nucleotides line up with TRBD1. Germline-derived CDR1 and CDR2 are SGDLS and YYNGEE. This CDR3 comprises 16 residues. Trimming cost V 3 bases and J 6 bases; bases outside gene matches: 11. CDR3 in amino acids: CASSASGTGYSDTQYF. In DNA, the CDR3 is TGTGCCAGCAGCGCATCCGGGACAGGGTACTCCGATACGCAGTATTTT. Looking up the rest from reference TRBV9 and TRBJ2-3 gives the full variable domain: DSGVTQTPKHLITATGQRVTLRCSPRSGDLSVYWYQQSLDQGLQFLIQYYNGEERAKGNILERFSAQQFPDLHSELNLSSLELGDSALYFCASSASGTGYSDTQYFGPGTRLTVL.

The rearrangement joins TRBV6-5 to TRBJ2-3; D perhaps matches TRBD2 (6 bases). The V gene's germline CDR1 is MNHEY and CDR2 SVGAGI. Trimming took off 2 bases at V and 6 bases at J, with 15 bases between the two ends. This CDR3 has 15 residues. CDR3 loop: CASSYGQGGVDTQYF. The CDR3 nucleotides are TGTGCCAGCAGTTACGGGCAGGGAGGAGTGGATACGCAGTATTTT.

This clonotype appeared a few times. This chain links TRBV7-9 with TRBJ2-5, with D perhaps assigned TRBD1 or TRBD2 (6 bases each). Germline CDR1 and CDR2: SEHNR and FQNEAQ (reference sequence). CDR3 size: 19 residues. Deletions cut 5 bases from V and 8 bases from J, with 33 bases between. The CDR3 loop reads CASSLLASVISKKGETQYF. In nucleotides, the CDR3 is TGTGCCAGCAGCCTACTAGCCTCGGTAATCTCCAAAAAGGGGGAAACCCAGTACTTC.

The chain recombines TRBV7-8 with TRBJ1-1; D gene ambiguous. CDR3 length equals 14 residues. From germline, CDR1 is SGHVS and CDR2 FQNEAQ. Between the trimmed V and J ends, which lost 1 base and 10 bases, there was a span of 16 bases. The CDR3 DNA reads TGTGCCAGCAGCTTAGAGAGTATGGGGAGGAGAGCTTTCTTT. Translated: CASSLESMGRRAFF. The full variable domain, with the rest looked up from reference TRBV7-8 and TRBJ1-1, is GAGVSQSPRYKVAKRGQDVALRCDPISGHVSLFWYQQALGQGPEFLTYFQNEAQLDKSGLPSDRFFAERPEGSVSTLKIQRTQQEDSAVYLCASSLESMGRRAFFGQGTRLTVV.

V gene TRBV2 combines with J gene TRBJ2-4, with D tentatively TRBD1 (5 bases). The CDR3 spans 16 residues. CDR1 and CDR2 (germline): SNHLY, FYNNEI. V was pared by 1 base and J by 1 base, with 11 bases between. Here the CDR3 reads CASSEGAYRAKNIQYF. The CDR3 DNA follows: TGTGCCAGCAGTGAAGGGGCATACAGGGCCAAAAACATTCAGTACTTC.

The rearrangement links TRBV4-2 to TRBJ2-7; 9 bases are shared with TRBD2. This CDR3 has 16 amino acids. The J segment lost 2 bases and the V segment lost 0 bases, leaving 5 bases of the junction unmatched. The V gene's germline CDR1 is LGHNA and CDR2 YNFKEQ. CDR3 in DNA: TGTGCCAGCAGCCAAGATCTGACTAGCGGTGCCTACGAGCAGTACTTC. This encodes CASSQDLTSGAYEQYF.

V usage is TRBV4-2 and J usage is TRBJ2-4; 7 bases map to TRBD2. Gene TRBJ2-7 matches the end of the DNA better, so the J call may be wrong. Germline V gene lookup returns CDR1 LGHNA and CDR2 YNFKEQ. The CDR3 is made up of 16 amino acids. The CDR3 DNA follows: TGTGCCAGCAGCCAAGATCGCCTAGCGGACTCCTACGAGCAGTACTTC. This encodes CASSQDRLADSYEQYF.

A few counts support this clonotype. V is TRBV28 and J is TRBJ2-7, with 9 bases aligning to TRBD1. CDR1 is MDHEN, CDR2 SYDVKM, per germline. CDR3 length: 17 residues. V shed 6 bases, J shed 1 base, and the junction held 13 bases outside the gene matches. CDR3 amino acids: CASRVPPPGQGSYEQYF. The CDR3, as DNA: TGTGCCAGCAGAGTCCCCCCCCCGGGACAGGGATCCTACGAGCAGTACTTC.